The entry below gives a single T cell receptor (beta chain) sequence along with its context. Its antigen is not known. By flow cytometry, patients selected for sequencing had shown an expansion of CD8+CD57+ cells. Severe acquired aplastic anemia was the diagnosis recorded for all patients. Sampling of blood occurred while the patients had still received no therapy. Germline lookup yields CDR1 ENHRY and CDR2 SYGVKD. This CDR3 comprises 18 residues. V was shortened by 7 bases and J by 7 bases, with 26 bases between the two germline ends. These data originate in a study of CD8+CD57+ T cells in acquired aplastic anemia. Study-wide background: Across the sorted CD4+ and CD8+ cells, DNA amounts averaged around 3.2 ug. Notes on the study in general: Patients and controls shared 25 to 35 CD8+ CDR3 sequences, highly expressed in patients.

Genomic DNA templated the TCR beta VDJ and CDR3 profiling. From the reads, TCRdb called clonotypes with MiXCR, one entry per CDR3 protein. The sample yields hundreds of thousands of distinct CDR3 sequences, 56% seen once. The chain combines TRBV10-3 with TRBJ1-6; a possible D gene is TRBD1 (6 bases). The sequence was collected from a human donor with aplastic anemia. Sequenced material: sorted CD4+, CD8+, or CD8+CD57+ T cells (not recorded which) from PBMCs. CDR3 protein: CAINDRAAPDSVNSPLHF. The CDR3 DNA reads as TGTGCCATCAACGATCGTGCCGCCCCGGACAGCGTCAATTCACCCCTCCACTTT.